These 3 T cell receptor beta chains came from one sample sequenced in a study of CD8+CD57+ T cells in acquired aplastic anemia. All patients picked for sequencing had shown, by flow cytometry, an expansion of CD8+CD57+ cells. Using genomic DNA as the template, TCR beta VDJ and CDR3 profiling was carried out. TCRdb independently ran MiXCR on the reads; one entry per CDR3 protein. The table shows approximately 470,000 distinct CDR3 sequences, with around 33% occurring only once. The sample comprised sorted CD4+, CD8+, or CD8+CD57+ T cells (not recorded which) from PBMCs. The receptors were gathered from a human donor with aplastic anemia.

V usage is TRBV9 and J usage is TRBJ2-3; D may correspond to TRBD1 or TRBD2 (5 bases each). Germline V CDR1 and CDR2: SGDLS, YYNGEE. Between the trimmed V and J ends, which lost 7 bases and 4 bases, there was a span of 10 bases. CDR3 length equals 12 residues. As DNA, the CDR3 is TGTGCCAGCGGAAGAGGGGCAGATACGCAGTATTTT. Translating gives CASGRGADTQYF.

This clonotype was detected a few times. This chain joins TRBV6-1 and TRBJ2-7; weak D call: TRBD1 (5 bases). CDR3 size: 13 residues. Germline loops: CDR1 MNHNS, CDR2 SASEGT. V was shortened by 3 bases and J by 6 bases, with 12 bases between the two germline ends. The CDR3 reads CASSDQGIGEQYF. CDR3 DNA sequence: TGTGCCAGCAGTGACCAGGGTATAGGCGAGCAGTACTTC.

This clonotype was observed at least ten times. CDR3 nucleotides: TGTGCCACCAGCAGAGATCTGAACTACGAGCAGTACTTC. Translated: CATSRDLNYEQYF. The rearrangement joins TRBV15 to TRBJ2-7; no clear D. Germline loops: CDR1 LNHNV, CDR2 YYDKDF (reference sequence). The V gene lost 0 bases and the J gene lost 3 bases, with 6 bases spanning the gap. There are 13 residues in the CDR3. Drawing the rest from reference TRBV15 and TRBJ2-7, the complete variable domain is DAMVIQNPRYQVTQFGKPVTLSCSQTLNHNVMYWYQQKSSQAPKLLFHYYDKDFNNEADTPDNFQSRRPNTSFCFLDIRSPGLGDTAMYLCATSRDLNYEQYFGPGTRLTVT.